A single sample gave rise to the 26 T cell receptor beta chains below, sequenced in a study of T cells expressing NK-cell markers. TCRdb re-analyzed the 5' RACE reads; it lists each CDR3 protein once, without DNA. This listing includes more than 400,000 distinct CDR3 sequences. Sequencing was performed on blood T cells: a sorted CD56 or NKG2C T cell subset, CD4+ or CD8+ T cells, or bulk PBMC T cells (not recorded which). Receptor source: a woman between 18 and 70 years old in good health.

The chain joins TRBV7-9 to TRBJ2-2; TCRdb's D gene call, TRBD1, goes unchecked for lack of DNA. Germline V CDR1 and CDR2: SEHNR, FQNEAQ (reference sequence). The CDR3 is 15 amino acids. CDR3 sequence: CASSTEGTNSGELFF.

The gene calls are TRBV7-6 and TRBJ2-2. Germline assignment: CDR1 SGHVS and CDR2 FNYEAQ. This CDR3 is built from 15 residues. Here the CDR3 reads CASSGYLTNTGELFF.

CDR3: CASSLASWDGGSDTQYF. This rearrangement joins TRBV7-9 to TRBJ2-3; as DNA is missing, the TRBD1 call by TCRdb cannot be tested. Germline CDR1 and CDR2: SEHNR and FQNEAQ (reference sequence). The CDR3 totals 17 residues.

The chain joins TRBV24-1 to TRBJ2-1. The CDR3 has 11 amino acids. Germline CDR1 is KGHDR and CDR2 is SFDVKD. Here the CDR3 reads CATSNGHEQFF.

The V and J genes are TRBV12-3 or TRBV12-4 and TRBJ2-3; without DNA, the TCRdb call of TRBD1 cannot be checked. The CDR3 length is 16 residues. The CDR3 here is CASSRAGGTNTDTQYF.

The CDR3 region is CSVGTGNEKLFF. The V gene is TRBV29-1, the J gene TRBJ1-4; TCRdb's D gene call, TRBD1, goes unchecked for lack of DNA. The CDR3 spans 12 residues. The germline CDR1 and CDR2 sequences are SQVTM and ANQGSEA.

V gene TRBV29-1 combines with J gene TRBJ1-2. The CDR3 contains 15 residues. CDR1 SQVTM and CDR2 ANQGSEA come from the germline V gene. The CDR3 is CSVLGGDSGYYGYTF.

This chain uses TRBV7-7 with TRBJ2-2. This CDR3 comprises 15 residues. Germline lookup yields CDR1 SSHAT and CDR2 FNYEAQ (reference sequence). This CDR3 is CASSLHQANTGELFF.

The chain has TRBV10-2 and TRBJ2-1; checking the TCRdb D call of TRBD1 is not possible without DNA. CDR1 and CDR2 (germline): WSHSY, SAAADI. The CDR3 extends over 15 amino acids. The CDR3 loop is CASIQGRGRYNEQFF.

The V gene is TRBV3-1, the J gene TRBJ2-1; TCRdb lists TRBD2, though no DNA is available to test this call. Germline V gene lookup returns CDR1 LGHDT and CDR2 YNNKEL (reference sequence). The CDR3 length is 16 residues. This CDR3 reads CASSQDLAGGGNEQFF.

V and J are TRBV9 and TRBJ2-1. The germline V gene encodes CDR1 SGDLS and CDR2 YYNGEE. The CDR3 contains 12 residues. CDR3 sequence: CASSALEFEQFF.

The chain recombines TRBV6-1 with TRBJ2-3; the TRBD1 assignment by TCRdb is unverifiable without DNA. The CDR3 has 18 amino acids. From germline, CDR1 is MNHNS and CDR2 SASEGT. CDR3: CASSQMGRGITSTDTQYF.

The CDR3 here is CSVAGTENNEQFF. The rearrangement uses TRBV29-1 and TRBJ2-1; TCRdb's D call of TRBD1 is untestable without DNA. The length of the CDR3 is 13 residues. Germline CDR1 SQVTM, CDR2 ANQGSEA.

The V gene is TRBV11-1, the J gene TRBJ2-2; TCRdb calls TRBD1, which cannot be checked without DNA. The CDR3 totals 18 residues. Germline loops: CDR1 SGHAT, CDR2 FQDESV (reference sequence). The CDR3 here is CASSSQGPSYLNTGELFF.

The chain couples TRBV9 to TRBJ1-2; checking the TCRdb D call of TRBD1 is not possible without DNA. Germline values: CDR1 SGDLS, CDR2 YYNGEE. The CDR3 has 13 residues. This CDR3 reads CASSSRQGGGYTF.

The gene calls are TRBV5-6 and TRBJ1-1; without DNA, the TCRdb call of TRBD1 cannot be checked. The CDR3 length is 15 residues. The V gene's germline CDR1 is SGHDT and CDR2 YYEEEE. CDR3: CASSDDRGMNTEAFF.

The CDR3 loop reads CASSPQGVTYNEQFF. V usage is TRBV7-6 and J usage is TRBJ2-1; checking the TCRdb D call of TRBD1 is not possible without DNA. This CDR3 contains 15 residues. Germline V gene sequence: CDR1 SGHVS, CDR2 FNYEAQ.

The chain is built from TRBV12-3 or TRBV12-4 and TRBJ2-1; TCRdb's assignment of TRBD2 cannot be checked, as there is no DNA. The CDR3 runs to 15 residues. This CDR3 reads CASSWGQRGQDEQFF.

This chain links TRBV19 with TRBJ2-1; TCRdb's D call of TRBD1 is untestable without DNA. Germline CDR1 is LNHDA and CDR2 is SQIVND (reference sequence). The CDR3 runs to 13 residues. CDR3 loop: CATSRVDNNEQFF.

J is TRBJ1-1 and V is TRBV5-6; without DNA, the TCRdb call of TRBD1 cannot be checked. Per germline, CDR1 SGHDT and CDR2 YYEEEE. CDR3 length equals 14 residues. CDR3 in amino acids: CASSGGQGITEAFF. The full variable domain, in which reference TRBV5-6 and TRBJ1-1 provide the parts outside the CDR3, is DAGVTQSPTHLIKTRGQQVTLRCSPKSGHDTVSWYQQALGQGPQFIFQYYEEEERQRGNFPDRFSGHQFPNYSSELNVNALLLGDSALYLCASSGGQGITEAFFGQGTRLTVV.

The gene calls are TRBV9 and TRBJ2-3; the TRBD1 assignment by TCRdb is unverifiable without DNA. This CDR3 is built from 16 residues. Per the germline V gene, CDR1 is SGDLS and CDR2 is YYNGEE. This CDR3 reads CASSMGLGLATDTQYF.

This rearrangement joins TRBV3-1 to TRBJ1-1. The CDR3 length is 17 residues. Per the germline V gene, CDR1 is LGHDT and CDR2 is YNNKEL (reference sequence). The CDR3 is CASSPTEGRHRNTEAFF.

This chain joins TRBV11-2 and TRBJ2-7; TCRdb's assignment of TRBD1 cannot be checked, as there is no DNA. The CDR3 has 15 amino acids. Germline loops: CDR1 SGHAT, CDR2 FQNNGV. The CDR3 loop is CASSPTGQGNYEQYF.

The chain recombines TRBV19 with TRBJ1-1; TCRdb designates TRBD1, a call that cannot be tested without DNA. The CDR3 length is 15 residues. Germline-derived CDR1 and CDR2 are LNHDA and SQIVND (reference sequence). The chain's CDR3 is CASRQGTRANTEAFF.

This chain links TRBV3-1 with TRBJ2-1. This CDR3 spans 15 amino acids. Germline assignment: CDR1 LGHDT and CDR2 YNNKEL (reference sequence). The CDR3 loop is CASSHGESSYNEQFF.

V usage is TRBV12-3 or TRBV12-4 and J usage is TRBJ2-1; the TRBD1 assignment by TCRdb is unverifiable without DNA. This CDR3 contains 17 residues. The CDR3 spells CASSDDRTEENMDEQFF.